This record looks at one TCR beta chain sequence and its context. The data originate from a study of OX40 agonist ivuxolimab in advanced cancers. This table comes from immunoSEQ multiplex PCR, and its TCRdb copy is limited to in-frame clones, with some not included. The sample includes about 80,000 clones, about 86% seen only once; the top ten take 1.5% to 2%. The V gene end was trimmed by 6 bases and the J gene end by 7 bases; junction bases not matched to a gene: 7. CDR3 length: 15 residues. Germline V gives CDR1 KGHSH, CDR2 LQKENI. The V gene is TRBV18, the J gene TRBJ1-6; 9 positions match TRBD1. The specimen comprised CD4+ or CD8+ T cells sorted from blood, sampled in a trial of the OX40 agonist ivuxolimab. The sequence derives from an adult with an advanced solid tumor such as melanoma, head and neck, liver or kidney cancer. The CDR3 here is CASSGQGFENSPLHF. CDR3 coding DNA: TGTGCCAGCTCCGGACAGGGGTTTGAAAATTCACCCCTCCACTTT.